The 28 T cell receptor beta chains below were found in one sample sequenced in a study of T cells after yellow fever vaccination. One entry per CDR3 protein results from TCRdb running MiXCR on the 5' RACE reads. The table includes hundreds of thousands of distinct CDR3 sequences, 19% detected once. The sample in question was PBMCs, obtained 15 days after the yellow fever booster vaccination. All receptors derive from a man aged 25 to 40 who received the YFV17D yellow fever vaccine.

The CDR3 loop is CASSLAGGLDEQFF. The CDR3 nucleotides are TGTGCCAGCAGCCTAGCGGGAGGTTTGGACGAGCAGTTCTTC. The V call is TRBV12-3 or TRBV12-4, the J call TRBJ2-1, with 11 nucleotides matching TRBD2. The length of the CDR3 is 14 residues. J gave up 10 bases and V 6 bases, and 8 bases lay outside the gene matches.

This chain joins TRBV5-1 and TRBJ2-1, with D possibly being TRBD1 or TRBD2 (5 bases each). Germline CDR1 reads SGHRS; CDR2 reads YFSETQ. The CDR3 runs to 15 residues. The V end lost 4 bases, the J end lost 8 bases, and 19 bases lay between the germline ends. CDR3 nucleotide sequence: TGCGCCAGCAGCACCGCTAGCCCTCTGGGGGATGAGCAGTTCTTC. Translation gives CASSTASPLGDEQFF.

The chain combines TRBV6-1 with TRBJ2-3; the D is unclear. Germline V gene data show CDR1 as MNHNS and CDR2 as SASEGT. The CDR3 length is 15 residues. Trimming left V 6 bases short and J 0 bases short, with 13 bases between. CDR3 bases: TGTGCCAGCAGCCCGACGCTACCAAGCACAGATACGCAGTATTTT. Its translation is CASSPTLPSTDTQYF.

V and J are TRBV21-1 and TRBJ1-1; the listed D gene, TRBD1, was not tested against the DNA. TRBV21-1 is deemed a pseudogene. This CDR3 is 23 amino acids long. The CDR3 sequence: CASSKDKGPIPQLLTGGSPEAFF. The CDR3 DNA reads as TGTGCCAGCAGCAAAGATAAGGGACCAATCCCCCAGCTTCTTACAGGGGGCTCCCCCGAAGCTTTCTTT.

The J gene is TRBJ1-3, the V gene TRBV10-3; D unclear. Germline CDR1 is ENHRY and CDR2 is SYGVKD. V lost 0 bases and J lost 0, with 9 bases in between. The CDR3 is 16 residues long. The CDR3 region is CAISESRTYSGNTIYF. CDR3 DNA sequence: TGTGCCATCAGTGAGTCGCGGACCTACTCTGGAAACACCATATATTTT.

The chain uses TRBV2 and TRBJ1-1; TRBD1 might be the D (5 bases). The CDR3 has 13 amino acids. Trimming stripped 7 bases from V and 3 bases from J, with 12 bases between. The germline CDR1 and CDR2 sequences are SNHLY and FYNNEI. The CDR3 DNA is TGTGCCAGCACCGGGACCTGGGACACTGAAGCTTTCTTT. Translation gives CASTGTWDTEAFF.

This clonotype showed up just a few times. The chain joins TRBV20-1 to TRBJ2-5; D perhaps matches TRBD2 (5 bases). The germline V and J ends were trimmed by 3 bases and 0 bases, with 17 bases remaining between them. This CDR3 region has 16 residues. CDR1 is DFQATT and CDR2 is SNEGSKA in the germline V gene (reference sequence). The DNA of the CDR3 is TGCAGTGCTAGTGGGCTAGCAATCCCGTACCAAGAGACCCAGTACTTC. It is translated as CSASGLAIPYQETQYF.

The chain couples TRBV5-5 to TRBJ2-1; D unclear. CDR1 is SGHKS, CDR2 YYEKEE, per germline (reference sequence). The CDR3 loop spans 15 amino acids. Trimming pared 1 base from V and 4 bases from J, leaving 12 bases between. CDR3 amino acids: CASSLLQTTYNEQFF. The CDR3 DNA is TGTGCCAGCAGCTTGCTACAGACAACTTACAATGAGCAGTTCTTC.

This clonotype occurred many times. The V and J genes are TRBV4-3 and TRBJ2-1; 9 bases line up with TRBD2. The CDR3 totals 15 residues. Germline V lookup: CDR1 LGHNA, CDR2 YSLEER. Germline trimming cut 1 base from V and 3 bases from J; bases unmatched to any gene: 1. The CDR3 sequence: CASSQGLADYNEQFF. The CDR3 coding sequence is TGCGCCAGCAGCCAAGGACTAGCGGACTACAATGAGCAGTTCTTC.

The rearrangement links TRBV2 to TRBJ2-1, with D uncertain. Germline V gene data show CDR1 as SNHLY and CDR2 as FYNNEI. The V and J ends lost 5 bases and 0 bases respectively, with 17 bases between them. The CDR3 spans 17 residues. CDR3 coding DNA: TGTGCCAGCAGTCGAGAATCTGTTGTCAGCTCCTACAATGAGCAGTTCTTC. The encoded protein is CASSRESVVSSYNEQFF.

This clonotype was observed a few times. The chain joins TRBV3-1 to TRBJ2-1, with a tentative D call TRBD2 (6 bases). Germline V gene lookup returns CDR1 LGHDT and CDR2 YNNKEL (reference sequence). The CDR3 extends over 14 amino acids. V was pared by 2 bases and J by 5 bases, with 10 bases between. The CDR3 loop reads CASSQRLEDNEQFF. In nucleotides, the CDR3 is TGTGCCAGCAGCCAACGACTAGAGGACAATGAGCAGTTCTTC.

This clonotype was counted ten times or more. The chain links TRBV12-3 or TRBV12-4 to TRBJ2-6; D possibly corresponds to TRBD1 (6 bases). Trimming left V 5 bases short and J 3 bases short, with 11 bases between. The CDR3 loop spans 15 amino acids. The CDR3 protein is CASSARGIGANVLTF. In DNA, the CDR3 is TGTGCCAGCAGTGCCAGGGGAATTGGGGCCAACGTCCTGACTTTC.

The gene calls are TRBV5-1 and TRBJ2-3; no clear D gene. CDR1 is SGHRS and CDR2 is YFSETQ in the germline V gene. The CDR3 contains 16 residues. The V end lost 0 bases, the J end lost 2 bases, and 13 bases lay between the germline ends. The CDR3 loop is CASSLAPSGFTDTQYF. CDR3 nucleotides: TGCGCCAGCAGCTTGGCCCCGTCAGGCTTCACAGATACGCAGTATTTT.

This clonotype was recorded a few times. This rearrangement joins TRBV29-1 to TRBJ2-1; D uncertain. CDR1 is SQVTM, CDR2 ANQGSEA, per germline. The CDR3 loop spans 13 amino acids. V was pared by 6 bases and J by 6 bases, with 15 bases between. The CDR3 is CSVMVSGLNEQFF. Written as DNA, the CDR3 is TGCAGCGTGATGGTTTCGGGCCTCAATGAGCAGTTCTTC.

In this sample, this clonotype turned up a few times. This chain connects TRBV7-9 to TRBJ2-1, with 11 bases identical to TRBD2. The CDR3 extends over 15 amino acids. V trimming: 7 bases; J trimming: 4 bases; junction bases outside the gene matches: 6. Germline CDR1 reads SEHNR; CDR2 reads FQNEAQ (reference sequence). The CDR3 loop reads CASTPGLAAYNEQFF. The CDR3 DNA follows: TGTGCCAGCACCCCGGGACTAGCGGCTTACAATGAGCAGTTCTTC.

This clonotype came up a few times. The chain is built from TRBV7-2 and TRBJ1-2, with unresolved D. The V gene's germline CDR1 is SGHTA and CDR2 FQGNSA. V gave up 4 bases and J gave up 8 bases, with 11 bases separating them. There are 12 residues in the CDR3. CDR3 DNA: TGTGCCAGCAGCTCAGACGTTGCCGGCTACACCTTC. Encoded protein: CASSSDVAGYTF.

V is TRBV29-1 and J is TRBJ2-2; 13 nucleotides line up with TRBD2. The CDR3 extends over 15 amino acids. V shed 5 bases and J 5 bases; nucleotides not matched to a gene: 5. Looked up from germline, CDR1 is SQVTM and CDR2 is ANQGSEA. The CDR3 DNA reads TGCAGCGTTCTTGGACTAGCGGGAGCAACCGGGGAGCTGTTTTTT. Protein product: CSVLGLAGATGELFF.

Written as DNA, the CDR3 is TGTGCCAGTAGGAAGATAGGCACAGATACGCAGTATTTT. It codes for CASRKIGTDTQYF. The chain is built from TRBV19 and TRBJ2-3; D not resolved. This CDR3 is built from 13 residues. The V end was cut by 6 bases, the J end by 1 base, with 8 bases between. Looked up from germline, CDR1 is LNHDA and CDR2 is SQIVND (reference sequence).

J is TRBJ2-1 and V is TRBV19; tentatively, D is TRBD2 (5 bases). Germline V CDR1 and CDR2: LNHDA, SQIVND (reference sequence). The CDR3 loop spans 14 amino acids. V was clipped by 5 bases and J by 3 bases, with 11 bases between them. CDR3 sequence: CASSFRRDYNEQFF. Here the CDR3 DNA reads TGTGCCAGTAGTTTCCGACGGGACTACAATGAGCAGTTCTTC.

This chain uses TRBV28 with TRBJ2-3, with D possibly matching TRBD2 (6 bases). Trimming removed 4 bases at V and 7 bases at J, with 9 bases between. Germline V gene sequence: CDR1 MDHEN, CDR2 SYDVKM. The CDR3 runs 12 residues. CDR3 protein: CASSSGTYTQYF. The CDR3 DNA is TGTGCCAGCAGTTCCGGGACTTATACGCAGTATTTT.

This clonotype has just a few counts. The chain couples TRBV7-8 to TRBJ2-1; 9 bases map to TRBD2. V lost 11 bases to trimming and J lost 7 bases; unmatched junction nucleotides: 9. The germline gives CDR1 SGHVS, CDR2 FQNEAQ. The CDR3 is 13 amino acids. In DNA, the CDR3 is TGTGCCGGTGGCGGGAGGGCCTGGAATGAGCAGTTCTTC. Residues: CAGGGRAWNEQFF. The entire variable domain, with the rest obtained from reference TRBV7-8 and TRBJ2-1, is as follows: GAGVSQSPRYKVAKRGQDVALRCDPISGHVSLFWYQQALGQGPEFLTYFQNEAQLDKSGLPSDRFFAERPEGSVSTLKIQRTQQEDSAVYLCAGGGRAWNEQFFGPGTRLTVL.

The rearrangement joins TRBV18 to TRBJ1-1; no clear D gene. The CDR3 has 14 amino acids. Looked up from germline, CDR1 is KGHSH and CDR2 is LQKENI. Trimming removed 3 bases at V and 5 bases at J, with 13 bases between. CDR3 DNA: TGTGCCAGCTCACCGAGGGTTGAATTAACTGAAGCTTTCTTT. Translated, it gives CASSPRVELTEAFF.

In this sample, this clonotype turned up a few times. The gene calls are TRBV18 and TRBJ2-7, with 10 bases matching TRBD2. Germline V gene lookup returns CDR1 KGHSH and CDR2 LQKENI. V was pared by 2 bases and J by 3 bases, with 4 bases of the junction left unmatched. The CDR3 has 15 residues. CDR3 DNA sequence: TGTGCCAGCTCACCAACTAGCGGGATCGACTACGAGCAGTACTTC. Residues: CASSPTSGIDYEQYF.

The chain combines TRBV9 with TRBJ1-6; D is ambiguous. Germline lookup yields CDR1 SGDLS and CDR2 YYNGEE. This CDR3 contains 13 residues. Deletions cut 1 base from V and 6 bases from J, with 5 bases between. This CDR3 reads CASSVRVNSPLHF. Here the CDR3 DNA reads TGTGCCAGCAGCGTACGGGTTAATTCACCCCTCCACTTT.

This clonotype was recorded a few times. V usage is TRBV14 and J usage is TRBJ2-1, with D perhaps matching TRBD2 (6 bases). Germline V gene sequence: CDR1 SGHDN, CDR2 FVKESK. The V end was cut by 0 bases, the J end by 15 bases, with 15 bases between. The CDR3 is 13 amino acids. The CDR3 loop reads CASSQDGTAFPFF. The CDR3 DNA reads TGTGCCAGCAGCCAAGATGGGACTGCTTTTCCGTTCTTC.

In its sample, this clonotype was seen a few times. The chain is built from TRBV20-1 and TRBJ2-7; TRBD1 aligns across 7 bases. Germline trimming cut 2 bases from V and 7 bases from J; bases unmatched to any gene: 2. Germline V gives CDR1 DFQATT, CDR2 SNEGSKA (reference sequence). The CDR3 is 11 residues long. The CDR3 reads CSARWDREQYF. In DNA, the CDR3 is TGCAGTGCTAGATGGGACAGAGAGCAGTACTTC.

The sample holds a few counts of this clonotype. The chain is built from TRBV20-1 and TRBJ2-7; D tentatively reads TRBD1 or TRBD2 (6 bases each). Trimming took off 3 bases at V and 2 bases at J, with 11 bases between the two ends. This CDR3 is built from 13 residues. Germline values: CDR1 DFQATT, CDR2 SNEGSKA (reference sequence). CDR3 amino acids: CSASVGGAYEQYF. CDR3 coding DNA: TGCAGTGCTAGTGTGGGGGGCGCCTACGAGCAGTACTTC.

This clonotype was counted only a few times. The chain carries TRBV3-1 and TRBJ2-1, with a weak D call TRBD1 (5 bases). The CDR3 extends over 20 amino acids. Trimming stripped 2 bases from V and 4 bases from J, with 27 bases between. Per the germline V gene, CDR1 is LGHDT and CDR2 is YNNKEL (reference sequence). The CDR3 DNA reads TGTGCCAGCAGCCAAAGGAAAACGGAACCTCGCAGGGCTCCTTACAATGAGCAGTTCTTC. It yields the protein CASSQRKTEPRRAPYNEQFF.